These T cell receptor beta chains were read from a single sample in a study of neurological immune-mediated disorders. TCRdb reanalysed the 5' RACE reads using MiXCR and keeps one entry per CDR3 protein. The repertoire holds more than 30,000 distinct CDR3 sequences, roughly 13% seen once, with 5% to 6.5% in the top ten. Sequenced: CD4+ T cells from blood. The receptors here all came from a female donor with HTLV-1-associated myelopathy (HAM/TSP). Both conserved end residues are part of each CDR3. D genes are given only for firm matches. Rows may omit the clone size; those that give it use once, few, many or a size class.

TRBJ2-3	TRBV4-2	.	.	CASSQGGLTDTQYF	TGTGCCAGCAGCCAAGGAGGGCTTACAGATACGCAGTATTTT
TRBJ2-7	TRBV6-6	.	.	CASSYSEYPSAYEQYF	TGTGCCAGCAGTTACTCAGAGTATCCTAGCGCCTACGAGCAGTACTTC
TRBJ1-6	TRBV7-2	TRBD1	many	CASTKRGQGNSPLHF	TGTGCCAGCACCAAACGGGGACAGGGTAATTCACCCCTCCACTTT
TRBJ2-3	TRBV3-1	.	many	CASSQEIGLTDTQYF	TGTGCCAGCAGCCAAGAGATCGGACTCACAGATACGCAGTATTTT
TRBJ1-5	TRBV20-1	TRBD1	many	CSATPRTGGNQPQHF	TGCAGTGCTACCCCCCGGACAGGAGGGAATCAGCCCCAGCATTTT
TRBJ1-1	TRBV6-5	.	.	CASRSGALSTEAFF	TGTGCCAGCAGGTCAGGGGCTTTGAGCACTGAAGCTTTCTTT
TRBJ2-6	TRBV12-3/TRBV12-4	.	.	CASARTSGANVLTF	TGTGCCAGCGCCCGGACCTCTGGGGCCAACGTCCTGACTTTC
TRBJ1-2	TRBV12-3/TRBV12-4	.	many	CASSPLGPYTF	TGTGCCAGCAGCCCATTGGGACCCTACACCTTC
TRBJ2-5	TRBV7-6	.	.	CASLGAWGLRETQYF	TGTGCCAGCCTTGGGGCTTGGGGCCTTCGAGAGACCCAGTACTTC
TRBJ2-5	TRBV5-5	TRBD2	many	CASSGTSGSIETQYF	TGTGCCAGCAGTGGGACTAGCGGGAGCATAGAGACCCAGTACTTC
TRBJ2-7	TRBV5-1	.	many	CASRTEGSYEQYF	TGCGCCAGCCGGACGGAAGGGTCCTACGAGCAGTACTTC
TRBJ1-4	TRBV20-1	.	many	CSVISATNEKLFF	TGCAGTGTCATAAGTGCAACTAATGAAAAACTGTTTTTT
TRBJ2-2	TRBV20-1	.	many	CSAPRSGELFF	TGCAGTGCCCCTAGATCCGGGGAGCTGTTTTTT
TRBJ2-7	TRBV6-6	TRBD2	many	CATTGGASSYEQYF	TGTGCTACCACGGGAGGTGCTAGCTCCTACGAGCAGTACTTC
TRBJ2-1	TRBV7-8	.	many	CASSLVLDEQFF	TGTGCCAGCAGCTTAGTGCTTGATGAGCAGTTCTTC
TRBJ1-4	TRBV29-1	.	many	CSAGTSMGEKLFF	TGCAGCGCCGGGACATCGATGGGTGAAAAACTGTTTTTT
TRBJ2-7	TRBV21-1	.	many	CASMFVQAFGGEQYF	TGTGCCAGCATGTTTGTCCAGGCTTTCGGGGGGGAGCAGTACTTC
TRBJ2-7	TRBV20-1	.	many	CSASQGYPYEQYF	TGCAGTGCTAGCCAGGGGTACCCTTACGAGCAGTACTTC
TRBJ2-5	TRBV7-2	.	.	CVSSPPETAQETQYF	TGTGTCAGCAGCCCGCCCGAGACAGCCCAAGAGACCCAGTACTTC
TRBJ1-1	TRBV5-1	.	many	CASSQGEHTEAFF	TGCGCCAGCAGCCAGGGAGAGCACACTGAAGCTTTCTTT
TRBJ2-1	TRBV4-1	.	many	CASSQVEGGWNEQFF	TGCGCCAGCAGCCAAGTCGAAGGAGGGTGGAATGAGCAGTTCTTC
TRBJ2-6	TRBV6-1	.	many	CASSGSGANVLTF	TGTGCCAGCAGTGGCAGTGGGGCCAACGTCCTGACTTTC
TRBJ2-7	TRBV20-1	.	many	CSARGAGSYEQYF	TGCAGTGCTAGAGGGGCGGGCTCCTACGAGCAGTACTTC
TRBJ2-1	TRBV24-1	.	many	CATSDSRAVEQFF	TGTGCCACCAGTGATTCCAGGGCAGTTGAGCAGTTCTTC
TRBJ2-7	TRBV5-6	.	many	CASSLGLEQYF	TGTGCCAGCAGCTTGGGACTCGAGCAGTACTTC
TRBJ1-1	TRBV12-3/TRBV12-4	.	many	CASSPGRGGTEAFF	TGTGCCAGCAGTCCCGGACGAGGAGGCACTGAAGCTTTCTTT
TRBJ2-7	TRBV20-1	.	many	CSATPPGARPYEQYF	TGCAGTGCTACCCCCCCCGGGGCGAGGCCCTACGAGCAGTACTTC
TRBJ2-7	TRBV11-1	.	many	CASSLTYEQYF	TGTGCCAGCAGCTTAACCTACGAGCAGTACTTC
TRBJ1-4	TRBV11-2	.	medium-sized	CASSSGGEKLFF	TGTGCCAGCAGCTCTGGGGGGGAAAAACTGTTTTTT
TRBJ2-7	TRBV2	TRBD1	medium-sized	CASSTGQGAQEQYF	TGTGCCAGCAGTACCGGACAGGGGGCGCAGGAGCAGTACTTC
TRBJ2-7	TRBV6-2/TRBV6-3	TRBD1	many	CASSFDPRTGPYEQYF	TGTGCCAGCAGTTTCGATCCACGGACAGGGCCCTACGAGCAGTACTTC
TRBJ2-5	TRBV29-1	.	few	CSVRHGEETQYF	TGCAGCGTTCGTCACGGGGAGGAGACCCAGTACTTC
TRBJ2-3	TRBV10-3	.	many	CVMRPTSSRYTDTQYF	TGTGTCATGAGACCGACTAGTAGCCGATACACAGATACGCAGTATTTT
TRBJ2-2	TRBV15	TRBD2	many	CATSGRWLADNTGELFF	TGTGCCACCAGCGGCCGGTGGCTAGCGGACAACACCGGGGAGCTGTTTTTT
TRBJ1-2	TRBV7-9	.	once	CASSDIGTNYGYTF	TGTGCCAGCAGTGATATCGGGACCAACTATGGCTACACCTTC
TRBJ1-5	TRBV5-1	.	many	CASSLDDNDNQPQHF	TGCGCCAGCAGCTTGGACGACAATGACAATCAGCCCCAGCATTTT
TRBJ2-5	TRBV20-1	.	many	CSARSGRTETQYF	TGCAGTGCTAGATCGGGTAGGACGGAGACCCAGTACTTC
TRBJ2-2	TRBV29-1	.	medium-sized	CSALTGELFF	TGCAGCGCCTTGACCGGGGAGCTGTTTTTT
TRBJ1-5	TRBV20-1	TRBD1	few	CSARDPGQGGGKTQHF	TGCAGTGCTAGAGACCCGGGACAGGGGGGGGGTAAGACCCAGCATTTT
TRBJ1-1	TRBV7-6	TRBD1	.	CASSYSGGANTEAFF	TGTGCCAGCAGCTATTCAGGGGGCGCGAACACTGAAGCTTTCTTT
TRBJ2-2	TRBV3-1	.	many	CASSQDLGQNTGELFF	TGTGCCAGCAGCCAAGACTTAGGACAGAACACCGGGGAGCTGTTTTTT
TRBJ2-7	TRBV5-1	.	medium-sized	CASSLVGSYEQYF	TGCGCCAGCAGCTTGGTCGGCTCCTACGAGCAGTACTTC
TRBJ1-4	TRBV6-6	TRBD1	many	CASSFDREIEKLFF	TGTGCCAGTTCCTTCGACAGGGAGATTGAAAAACTGTTTTTT
TRBJ2-2	TRBV15	.	many	CATSRDTSTGELFF	TGTGCCACCAGCAGGGACACAAGCACCGGGGAGCTGTTTTTT
TRBJ2-3	TRBV7-2	.	many	CASSLRTDTQYF	TGTGCCAGCAGCTTGCGTACAGATACGCAGTATTTT
TRBJ1-2	TRBV4-3	.	many	CASSQGLNYGYTF	TGCGCCAGCAGCCAAGGGCTTAACTATGGCTACACCTTC
TRBJ2-1	TRBV28	.	many	CASGPSAYNEQFF	TGTGCCAGCGGGCCTAGCGCTTACAATGAGCAGTTCTTC
TRBJ1-4	TRBV29-1	.	.	CSVIHGGREKLFF	TGCAGCGTCATACATGGCGGAAGGGAAAAACTGTTTTTT
TRBJ2-5	TRBV20-1	TRBD2	many	CSARLAGGPGETQYF	TGCAGTGCTCGACTAGCGGGGGGGCCGGGAGAGACCCAGTACTTC